These 19 T cell receptor beta chains were sequenced from one sample in a study of blood T cell repertoires in COVID-19. Method: immunoSEQ multiplex PCR; TCRdb's copy keeps in-frame clones and lacks some. Of 250,000 to 300,000 clones in the sample, about 86% are singletons; the top ten hold approximately 4%. Sequences were obtained from peripheral blood. These receptors all stem from a young man with active or convalescent COVID-19.

The rearrangement joins TRBV3-1 (or the pseudogene TRBV3-2) to TRBJ2-4; 10 positions match TRBD2. With V trimmed by 8 bases and J by 7 bases, 5 bases remained unmatched. This CDR3 spans 13 amino acids. CDR1 and CDR2 (germline): LGHDT, YNNKEL (reference sequence). DNA for the CDR3: TGTGCCAGCGGGAGCGGGGGGGAGAACATTCAGTACTTC. Translation: CASGSGGENIQYF.

This chain connects TRBV15 to TRBJ2-5; D is unclear. Trimming removed 0 bases at V and 2 bases at J, with 4 bases between. This CDR3 comprises 13 residues. CDR1 is LNHNV, CDR2 YYDKDF, per germline (reference sequence). CDR3 loop: CATSRDLQETQYF. The CDR3 nucleotides read TGTGCCACCAGCAGAGACTTACAAGAGACCCAGTACTTC.

This clone was counted a few times. The rearrangement links TRBV7-9 to TRBJ2-2, with D perhaps TRBD2 (6 bases). There are 17 residues in the CDR3. CDR1 and CDR2 from the germline V gene are SEHNR and FQNEAQ (reference sequence). V was trimmed by 1 base and J by 2 bases, leaving 14 bases between them. The chain's CDR3 is CASSLGLGLLNTGELFF. In DNA, the CDR3 is TGTGCCAGCAGCTTAGGGTTGGGACTCTTAAACACCGGGGAGCTGTTTTTT.

The CDR3 coding sequence is TGTGCCAGCAGTACAGACAGTTGGGCCTACAATGAGCAGTTCTTC. It encodes CASSTDSWAYNEQFF. The chain is built from TRBV27 and TRBJ2-1; a possible D gene is TRBD1 (5 bases). V lost 5 bases, J lost 2 bases, and 13 bases lay in between. CDR1 MNHEY and CDR2 SMNVEV come from the germline V gene (reference sequence). The CDR3 extends over 15 amino acids.

The rearrangement links TRBV5-5 to TRBJ2-1, with 7 bases fitting TRBD2. CDR3 size: 15 residues. The germline gives CDR1 SGHKS, CDR2 YYEKEE (reference sequence). After removal of 4 bases from V and 4 bases from J, the junction contained 8 bases not matched to a gene. The CDR3 nucleotides read TGTGCCAGCAGCGAGTTGGCTAGCGGTTACAATGAGCAGTTCTTC. Translating gives CASSELASGYNEQFF.

The CDR3 bases are TGTGCCAGTAGTTTCGTACAGACAGGGGAGGATGGCTACACCTTC. This codes for CASSFVQTGEDGYTF. This chain uses TRBV19 with TRBJ1-2; 8 bases align to TRBD1. CDR3 length: 15 amino acids. The germline CDR1 and CDR2 sequences are LNHDA and SQIVND (reference sequence). V dropped 5 bases and J dropped 6; count of bases not matched to a gene: 11.

In DNA form, the CDR3 reads TGTGCCAGTAGTATGGCAAGCGGGAGTTACGAGCAGTACTTC. Amino acid sequence: CASSMASGSYEQYF. This chain links TRBV19 with TRBJ2-7; TRBD2 aligns across 8 bases. This CDR3 spans 14 amino acids. Germline assignment: CDR1 LNHDA and CDR2 SQIVND (reference sequence). Trimming removed 3 bases from V and 4 bases from J; junction bases left unmatched: 5.

The J gene is TRBJ2-1, the V gene TRBV13, with 8 bases matching TRBD2. Germline CDR1 PRHDT, CDR2 FYEKMQ (reference sequence). With 5 bases clipped from V and 0 bases from J, the junction kept 6 bases outside the gene matches. The CDR3 contains 16 residues. The CDR3 loop reads CASSLTSESSYNEQFF. As DNA, the CDR3 is TGTGCCAGCAGCCTGACTAGCGAGAGCTCCTACAATGAGCAGTTCTTC. Filled out from reference TRBV13 and TRBJ2-1, the complete variable domain reads AAGVIQSPRHLIKEKRETATLKCYPIPRHDTVYWYQQGPGQDPQFLISFYEKMQSDKGSIPDRFSAQQFSDYHSELNMSSLELGDSALYFCASSLTSESSYNEQFFGPGTRLTVL.

This chain links TRBV4-1 with TRBJ2-2; D perhaps matches TRBD2 (5 bases). The CDR3 length is 15 residues. Germline CDR1 and CDR2: MGHRA and YSYEKL. Trimming stripped 4 bases from V and 0 bases from J, with 9 bases between. The CDR3 is CASSPQRANTGELFF. CDR3 bases: TGCGCCAGCAGCCCTCAGAGGGCGAACACCGGGGAGCTGTTTTTT.

This chain joins TRBV11-3 and TRBJ2-1; 11 bases align to TRBD2. Trimming at V came to 0 bases and at J to 8 bases, leaving 9 bases not matched to a gene. CDR3 length: 17 amino acids. Germline V gives CDR1 SGHNT, CDR2 YENEEA. The CDR3, as DNA: TGTGCCAGCAGCTTAGATCACGCTAGCGGGAGGAGGGATGAGCAGTTCTTC. Protein sequence: CASSLDHASGRRDEQFF.

V usage is TRBV7-9 and J usage is TRBJ1-3; TRBD1 aligns across 8 bases. With V trimmed by 4 bases and J by 4 bases, 6 bases remained unmatched. The CDR3 is 15 amino acids. CDR1 is SEHNR, CDR2 FQNEAQ, per germline (reference sequence). Here the CDR3 reads CASSWGTGFGNTIYF. The CDR3 DNA sequence: TGTGCCAGCAGCTGGGGGACAGGCTTCGGAAACACCATATATTTT. Using reference TRBV7-9 and TRBJ1-3 for the parts outside the CDR3, the full variable domain is DTGVSQNPRHKITKRGQNVTFRCDPISEHNRLYWYRQTLGQGPEFLTYFQNEAQLEKSRLLSDRFSAERPKGSFSTLEIQRTEQGDSAMYLCASSWGTGFGNTIYFGEGSWLTVV.

V is TRBV27 and J is TRBJ2-3; 9 nucleotides align to TRBD2. J was trimmed by 7 bases and V by 8 bases; bases with no gene match: 13. This CDR3 spans 15 amino acids. Germline V lookup: CDR1 MNHEY, CDR2 SMNVEV (reference sequence). The CDR3 DNA reads TGTGCCAGCGGCAACGTGGGGACTAGCATTTATACGCAGTATTTT. Protein sequence: CASGNVGTSIYTQYF.

V is TRBV7-2 and J is TRBJ2-7; 11 bases match TRBD2. Germline-derived CDR1 and CDR2 are SGHTA and FQGNSA. This CDR3 has 16 amino acids. Trimming at V came to 0 bases and at J to 3 bases, leaving 4 bases not matched to a gene. The CDR3 region has the DNA TGTGCCAGCAGCTTAGCCCTAGCGGGGGGCCTCTACGAGCAGTACTTC. Amino acids: CASSLALAGGLYEQYF.

The chain links TRBV9 to TRBJ2-2; no definite D call. CDR3 length: 16 amino acids. Germline values: CDR1 SGDLS, CDR2 YYNGEE. Trimming took off 0 bases at V and 0 bases at J, with 9 bases between the two ends. The CDR3 loop reads CASSVVPVPNTGELFF. Here the CDR3 DNA reads TGTGCCAGCAGCGTAGTTCCGGTCCCGAACACCGGGGAGCTGTTTTTT.

The chain combines TRBV2 with TRBJ2-1; possibly TRBD1 for D (5 bases). Germline CDR1 and CDR2: SNHLY and FYNNEI. The CDR3 has 13 residues. V gave up 5 bases and J gave up 7 bases, with 12 bases separating them. CDR3 amino acids: CASSRRASNEQFF. Written as DNA, the CDR3 is TGTGCCAGCAGTCGCAGGGCATCTAATGAGCAGTTCTTC.

The rearrangement joins TRBV30 to TRBJ2-1; D not resolved. This CDR3 comprises 13 residues. Germline V CDR1 and CDR2: GTSNPN, SVGIG (reference sequence). With 2 bases removed from V and 3 bases from J, the gap between germline ends came to 8 bases. This CDR3 reads CAWSMSHYNEQFF. DNA of the CDR3: TGTGCCTGGAGTATGTCCCACTACAATGAGCAGTTCTTC. Variable domain in full (rest from reference TRBV30 and TRBJ2-1): SQTIHQWPATLVQPVGSPLSLECTVEGTSNPNLYWYRQAAGRGLQLLFYSVGIGQISSEVPQNLSASRPQDRQFILSSKKLLLSDSGFYLCAWSMSHYNEQFFGPGTRLTVL.

This chain links TRBV5-1 with TRBJ2-2, with D maybe TRBD2 (6 bases). The CDR3 spans 15 residues. Trimming cost V 4 bases and J 2 bases, with 12 bases left between them. Germline V gene lookup returns CDR1 SGHRS and CDR2 YFSETQ. CDR3 DNA sequence: TGCGCCAGCAGCGGGGGGAGGCCTAACACCGGGGAGCTGTTTTTT. This gives the protein CASSGGRPNTGELFF.

This sequence joins TRBV7-2 and TRBJ2-7; TRBD2 agrees at 7 bases. This CDR3 is built from 15 residues. In germline, CDR1 is SGHTA, CDR2 FQGNSA. J was trimmed by 3 bases and V by 5 bases; bases with no gene match: 10. The chain's CDR3 is CASSGGGTVGYEQYF. The CDR3 nucleotides are TGTGCCAGCAGCGGGGGGGGGACGGTCGGCTACGAGCAGTACTTC.

A single count supports this clone. The rearrangement uses TRBV6-1 and TRBJ2-3; 8 positions match TRBD1. Looked up from germline, CDR1 is MNHNS and CDR2 is SASEGT. V shed 4 bases, J shed 10 bases, and the junction held 22 bases outside the gene matches. The CDR3 is made up of 18 amino acids. The CDR3 coding sequence is TGTGCCAGCAGTGGGCCCGGGACAGGTAGACCTAAACCCGCTTCGCAGTATTTT. Protein: CASSGPGTGRPKPASQYF.